The 29 T cell receptor beta chains presented below share a single source sample, sequenced in a study of shared clonotypes between healthy human individuals. Libraries were prepared by immunoSEQ multiplex PCR; TCRdb keeps only in-frame clonotypes and omits some of them. The sample contains under 80,000 clones, about 63% of which appear only once. Sequencing used memory CD8+ T cells sorted from blood. Subset of the sample: CD45RO+ cells pooled with CCR7-negative TemRA cells. All receptors derive from a man aged 30-40 years in good health.

The chain is built from TRBV9 and TRBJ1-4; 8 bases fit TRBD1. V lost 4 bases and J lost 8; bases outside the gene matches: 10. The CDR3 loop spans 15 amino acids. CDR1 and CDR2 from the germline V gene are SGDLS and YYNGEE. CDR3 in amino acids: CASSPQDRVTEKLFF. The CDR3 DNA is TGTGCCAGCAGCCCTCAGGACAGGGTAACAGAAAAACTGTTTTTT.

This clone came up a few times. This chain uses TRBV27 with TRBJ2-2, with 11 bases that match TRBD1. CDR1 and CDR2 (germline): MNHEY, SMNVEV (reference sequence). This CDR3 spans 16 amino acids. V was pared by 2 bases and J by 5 bases, with 4 bases of the junction left unmatched. The chain's CDR3 is CASSLLGTGGTGELFF. DNA for the CDR3: TGTGCCAGCAGTTTACTTGGGACAGGGGGAACCGGGGAGCTGTTTTTT.

V and J are TRBV11-2 and TRBJ2-5; 7 nucleotides match TRBD2. This CDR3 contains 15 residues. The germline CDR1 and CDR2 sequences are SGHAT and FQNNGV. Losses at the gene ends were 6 bases for V and 1 base for J; bases not matched to a gene: 8. The CDR3 reads CASRRGGGPQETQYF. CDR3 nucleotides: TGTGCCAGCAGACGCGGGGGTGGGCCCCAAGAGACCCAGTACTTC. Supplemented by reference TRBV11-2 and TRBJ2-5, the full variable domain reads EAGVAQSPRYKIIEKRQSVAFWCNPISGHATLYWYQQILGQGPKLLIQFQNNGVVDDSQLPKDRFSAERLKGVDSTLKIQPAKLEDSAVYLCASRRGGGPQETQYFGPGTRLLVL.

This chain joins TRBV13 and TRBJ2-7; D gene unclear. V was pared by 4 bases and J by 1 base, with 5 bases between. CDR3 size: 12 residues. Germline CDR1 and CDR2: PRHDT and FYEKMQ (reference sequence). CDR3 nucleotides: TGTGCCAGCAGCTGGAGTTCCTACGAGCAGTACTTC. This sequence encodes CASSWSSYEQYF.

This clone has a handful of counts. V gene TRBV6-5 combines with J gene TRBJ1-2; D is ambiguous. V was trimmed by 6 bases and J by 3 bases, leaving 5 bases between them. From germline, CDR1 is MNHEY and CDR2 SVGAGI. The CDR3 has 11 residues. CDR3 sequence reads: CASSEYYGYTF. CDR3 nucleotides: TGTGCCAGCAGCGAATACTATGGCTACACCTTC.

CDR3 DNA: TGTGCCAGCAGTTATGGTCCAGCAGTCAATGAGCAGTTCTTC. Amino acid sequence: CASSYGPAVNEQFF. The chain couples TRBV28 to TRBJ2-1; D not resolved. Trimming stripped 4 bases from V and 6 bases from J, with 13 bases between. The CDR3 sequence is 14 residues long. CDR1 MDHEN and CDR2 SYDVKM come from the germline V gene.

The chain recombines TRBV5-6 with TRBJ1-5; 7 bases fit TRBD1. CDR1 and CDR2 from the germline V gene are SGHDT and YYEEEE. The junction had 4 bases not matched to a gene; V was cut back by 1 base and J by 3 bases. This CDR3 has 15 residues. CDR3 nucleotides: TGTGCCAGCAGCTTGCTCAGGGGGAACAATCAGCCCCAGCATTTT. Its translation: CASSLLRGNNQPQHF.

This clone has a single count. The rearrangement joins TRBV7-2 to TRBJ2-5; perhaps D is TRBD1 or TRBD2 (5 bases each). V was pared by 4 bases and J by 2 bases, with 17 bases between. Germline V lookup: CDR1 SGHTA, CDR2 FQGNSA. CDR3 length: 16 residues. Here the CDR3 reads CASSSGALRRQETQYF. Written as DNA, the CDR3 is TGTGCCAGCAGCTCCGGGGCCCTACGGAGGCAAGAGACCCAGTACTTC.

The chain uses TRBV7-9 and TRBJ2-2; the D gene could be TRBD1 or TRBD2 (5 bases each). The CDR3 runs 16 residues. Germline V lookup: CDR1 SEHNR, CDR2 FQNEAQ (reference sequence). The V gene lost 2 bases and the J gene lost 6 bases, with 16 bases spanning the gap. CDR3 protein: CASSLRLRGRAGELFF. CDR3 DNA sequence: TGTGCCAGCAGCTTAAGATTGAGGGGAAGGGCCGGGGAGCTGTTTTTT.

This clone appeared once. The rearrangement links TRBV7-8 to TRBJ1-5, with unresolved D. The germline V gene encodes CDR1 SGHVS and CDR2 FQNEAQ. CDR3 length: 14 amino acids. The V end lost 2 bases, the J end lost 4 bases, and 9 bases lay between the germline ends. The CDR3 nucleotides are TGTGCCAGCAGCTTACTTCAAGGGAATCAGCCCCAGCATTTT. Its translation: CASSLLQGNQPQHF.

The V and J genes are TRBV20-1 and TRBJ1-2; no firm D call. The germline CDR1 and CDR2 sequences are DFQATT and SNEGSKA (reference sequence). This CDR3 region has 11 residues. CDR3 loop: CRVRQKGGYTF. The CDR3, as DNA: TGCAGGGTGAGGCAGAAAGGGGGCTACACCTTC.

The rearrangement uses TRBV4-1 and TRBJ2-7; D is unclear. Per germline, CDR1 MGHRA and CDR2 YSYEKL. This CDR3 contains 15 residues. With 1 base removed from V and 1 base from J, the gap between germline ends came to 11 bases. CDR3 in amino acids: CASSQVQDTSYEQYF. CDR3 DNA: TGCGCCAGCAGCCAAGTGCAGGATACTTCCTACGAGCAGTACTTC.

This clone was detected only a few times. J is TRBJ2-7 and V is TRBV2, with no clear D. The CDR3 runs 15 residues. With 3 bases removed from V and 3 bases from J, the gap between germline ends came to 15 bases. Germline-derived CDR1 and CDR2 are SNHLY and FYNNEI. The CDR3 nucleotides are TGTGCCAGCAGTGAGGTTCTAGGCCGGTACTACGAGCAGTACTTC. It yields the protein CASSEVLGRYYEQYF.

This clone was counted between two and nine times. This CDR3 is CASSSAAQAAETQYF. DNA of the CDR3: TGTGCCAGCAGCTCCGCGGCTCAAGCAGCCGAGACCCAGTACTTC. The chain couples TRBV7-9 to TRBJ2-5; D gene ambiguous. Trimming shortened V by 4 bases and J by 5 bases, and 17 bases separated the two germline ends. The CDR3 length is 15 residues. CDR1 is SEHNR, CDR2 FQNEAQ, per germline (reference sequence).

This clone was seen only once. The V call is TRBV6-5, the J call TRBJ2-1; D not resolved. CDR3 length: 15 residues. The V and J ends lost 6 bases and 0 bases respectively, with 12 bases between them. CDR1 MNHEY and CDR2 SVGAGI come from the germline V gene. Here the CDR3 reads CASSYTVSSYNEQFF. The CDR3 region has the DNA TGTGCCAGCAGCTATACAGTAAGCTCCTACAATGAGCAGTTCTTC.

This clone was detected only a few times. This sequence joins TRBV27 and TRBJ2-1; the match to TRBD1 covers 10 bases. This CDR3 has 14 residues. The J segment lost 7 bases and the V segment lost 5 bases, leaving 5 bases of the junction unmatched. CDR1 is MNHEY and CDR2 is SMNVEV in the germline V gene (reference sequence). CDR3 bases: TGTGCCAGCAGTGTCAGGACAGGGGGGAATGAGCAGTTCTTC. Protein sequence: CASSVRTGGNEQFF.

This clone was observed a few times. This chain connects TRBV19 to TRBJ2-1; 9 bases agree with TRBD2. The V gene end was trimmed by 7 bases and the J gene end by 6 bases; junction bases not matched to a gene: 7. The CDR3 consists of 14 residues. The germline CDR1 and CDR2 sequences are LNHDA and SQIVND (reference sequence). CDR3 protein: CASTPLAGFNEQFF. The CDR3 region has the DNA TGTGCCAGTACACCGCTAGCGGGGTTCAATGAGCAGTTCTTC.

This sequence joins TRBV25-1 and TRBJ2-5, with 8 bases identical to TRBD2. CDR1 is MGHDK and CDR2 is SYGVNS in the germline V gene. The CDR3 runs to 18 residues. The ends lost 4 bases at V and 4 bases at J; junction bases unmatched: 17. CDR3 coding DNA: TGTGCCAGCAGTGGGCGTCCGACTAGCGCCCCTCAGGGAGAGACCCAGTACTTC. As protein: CASSGRPTSAPQGETQYF.

The chain recombines TRBV7-8 with TRBJ2-1, with D unresolved. Trimming shortened V by 8 bases and J by 5 bases, and 10 bases separated the two germline ends. The CDR3 is 12 amino acids. Germline CDR1 and CDR2: SGHVS and FQNEAQ. The CDR3 is CASSWADNEQFF. The CDR3 DNA is TGTGCCAGCTCTTGGGCCGACAATGAGCAGTTCTTC.

This clone was seen a few times. The chain links TRBV27 to TRBJ2-1; 12 bases are a match to TRBD2. Losses at the gene ends were 5 bases for V and 10 bases for J; bases not matched to a gene: 9. The CDR3 totals 15 residues. Germline lookup yields CDR1 MNHEY and CDR2 SMNVEV (reference sequence). The CDR3 DNA follows: TGTGCCAGCAGTCCGGCTAGCGGGAGGGCCCTCGAGCAGTTCTTC. It yields the protein CASSPASGRALEQFF.

The CDR3 DNA sequence: TGTGCCAGCAGTGAAATTACTAGCGCCGTCGGCGAGCAGTTCTTC. Amino acids: CASSEITSAVGEQFF. The chain joins TRBV6-1 to TRBJ2-1; TRBD2 matches 7 bases. J lost 10 bases, V lost 2 bases, and 11 bases had no gene match. CDR1 MNHNS and CDR2 SASEGT come from the germline V gene. The CDR3 has 15 residues.

This clone was observed a handful of times. The J gene is TRBJ1-2, the V gene TRBV27; TRBD1 is a possible D gene (5 bases). Deletions cut 0 bases from V and 2 bases from J, with 7 bases between. CDR3 length: 14 residues. The germline gives CDR1 MNHEY, CDR2 SMNVEV (reference sequence). The CDR3 loop is CASSLSKGNYGYTF. Here the CDR3 DNA reads TGTGCCAGCAGTTTATCAAAGGGGAACTATGGCTACACCTTC.

This clone was picked up many times. The rearrangement links TRBV6-1 to TRBJ2-5; 8 bases match TRBD2. This CDR3 is 14 amino acids long. Germline V CDR1 and CDR2: MNHNS, SASEGT. The trim removed 6 bases at V and 6 bases at J, leaving 9 bases unmatched. DNA of the CDR3: TGTGCCAGCAGAGCGGGACTAGAATTTCAGACCCAGTACTTC. Encoded protein: CASRAGLEFQTQYF.

The chain carries TRBV7-9 and TRBJ2-1; no firm D call. V was trimmed by 3 bases and J by 5 bases, leaving 8 bases between them. Germline loops: CDR1 SEHNR, CDR2 FQNEAQ (reference sequence). CDR3 length equals 13 residues. CDR3 sequence reads: CASSFNQDNEQFF. CDR3 sequence (DNA): TGTGCCAGCAGCTTCAACCAGGACAATGAGCAGTTCTTC. Drawing the rest from reference TRBV7-9 and TRBJ2-1, the complete variable domain is DTGVSQNPRHKITKRGQNVTFRCDPISEHNRLYWYRQTLGQGPEFLTYFQNEAQLEKSRLLSDRFSAERPKGSFSTLEIQRTEQGDSAMYLCASSFNQDNEQFFGPGTRLTVL.

The V gene is TRBV29-1, the J gene TRBJ2-1; no clear D gene. Germline values: CDR1 SQVTM, CDR2 ANQGSEA. V lost 8 bases, J lost 6 bases, and 20 bases lay in between. The CDR3 length is 14 residues. The CDR3 nucleotides are TGCAGCACCGCCATCGGGCCGTTCGGCAATGAGCAGTTCTTC. Protein product: CSTAIGPFGNEQFF.

This sequence joins TRBV28 and TRBJ2-7; tentative D call: TRBD1 (6 bases). Germline CDR1 reads MDHEN; CDR2 reads SYDVKM. V shed 5 bases and J shed 2 bases, with 10 bases lying between them. This CDR3 is 13 amino acids long. In nucleotides, the CDR3 is TGTGCCAGCAGTACCGGGACACCCTACGAGCAGTACTTC. As protein: CASSTGTPYEQYF.

V and J are TRBV27 and TRBJ2-7; 7 bases map to TRBD2. V dropped 5 bases and J dropped 2; count of bases not matched to a gene: 12. The CDR3 has 16 residues. CDR1 MNHEY and CDR2 SMNVEV come from the germline V gene (reference sequence). This chain's CDR3 is CASSPSAGVVTYEQYF. The CDR3 bases are TGTGCCAGCAGTCCTTCTGCGGGAGTGGTTACCTACGAGCAGTACTTC.

This clone was observed a handful of times. CDR3 protein: CASSVLAGNNEQFF. In DNA, the CDR3 is TGTGCCAGCAGCGTCCTAGCGGGGAACAATGAGCAGTTCTTC. The chain is built from TRBV9 and TRBJ2-1, with 9 nucleotides matching TRBD2. Germline V gene lookup returns CDR1 SGDLS and CDR2 YYNGEE. J was trimmed by 5 bases and V by 2 bases; bases with no gene match: 2. CDR3 length equals 14 residues.

The chain employs TRBV9 and TRBJ1-2; tentatively, D is TRBD1 (5 bases). V gave up 1 base and J gave up 7 bases, with 8 bases separating them. Germline CDR1 reads SGDLS; CDR2 reads YYNGEE. The CDR3 totals 12 residues. The CDR3 loop reads CASSVMGVGYTF. The CDR3 DNA follows: TGTGCCAGCAGCGTAATGGGGGTTGGCTACACCTTC. Full variable domain (outside the CDR3, taken from reference TRBV9 and TRBJ1-2): DSGVTQTPKHLITATGQRVTLRCSPRSGDLSVYWYQQSLDQGLQFLIQYYNGEERAKGNILERFSAQQFPDLHSELNLSSLELGDSALYFCASSVMGVGYTFGSGTRLTVV.